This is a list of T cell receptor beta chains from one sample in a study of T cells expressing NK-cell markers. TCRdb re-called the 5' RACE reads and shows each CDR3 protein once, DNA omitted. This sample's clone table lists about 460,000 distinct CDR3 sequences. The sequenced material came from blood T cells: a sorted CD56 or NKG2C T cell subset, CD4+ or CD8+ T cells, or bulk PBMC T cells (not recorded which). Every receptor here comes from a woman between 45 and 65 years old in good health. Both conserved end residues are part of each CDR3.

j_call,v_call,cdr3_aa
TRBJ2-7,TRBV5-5,CASSFDIYEQYF
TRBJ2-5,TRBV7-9,CASSLAPAGSFQETQYF
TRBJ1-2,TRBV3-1,CASSQDQGRRYAF
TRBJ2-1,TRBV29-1,CSVDVTGLYNEQFF
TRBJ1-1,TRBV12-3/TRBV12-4,CASSLASGAGAFF
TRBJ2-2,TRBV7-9,CASSLDRVGLAPNTGELFF
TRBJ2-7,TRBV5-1,CASSGVAGASEQYF
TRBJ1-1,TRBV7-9,CASSLGETRAFF
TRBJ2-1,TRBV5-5,CASSMSQGLAAYNEQFF
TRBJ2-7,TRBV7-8,CASSLGVGAPPYEQYF
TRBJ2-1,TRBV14,CASSQFRQTPSYNEQFF
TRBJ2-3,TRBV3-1,CASSQGQGRRDTQYF
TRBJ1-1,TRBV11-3,CASSRRRGQGTEAFF
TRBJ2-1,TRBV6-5,CAVLLFGSGWHEQFF
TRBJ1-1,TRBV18,CASSPSGQPEAFF
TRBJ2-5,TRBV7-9,CASSLDGRLETQYF
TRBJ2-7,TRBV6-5,CASRRQGTGEQYF
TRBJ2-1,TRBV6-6,CASSYSGARSYNEQFF
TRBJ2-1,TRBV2,CASSGGSGRLNNEQFF
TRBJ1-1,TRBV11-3,CASSEQGPNTEAFF
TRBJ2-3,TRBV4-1,CASSQDGSAGADTQYF
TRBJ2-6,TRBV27,CASSYAGQVSGANVLTF
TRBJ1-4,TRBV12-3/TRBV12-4,CASSLGVSSLFF
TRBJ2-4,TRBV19,CASSIGVGSTAKNIQYF